The T cell receptor (beta chain) under discussion was sequenced for a study of shared clonotypes between healthy human individuals. About the study: Aged 18 to 49, the donors were a couple of women and three men. Study conclusions and caveats: An expected dependence of interdonor clonotype sharing on sequencing depth was noted.

The protocol was immunoSEQ multiplex PCR, while the TCRdb copy is restricted to in-frame clones and leaves out a portion. The repertoire consists of about 710,000 clones, with over 60% occurring once and the leading ten covering under 2%. This clone came up a few times. What it binds is not known. In germline, CDR1 is SQVTM, CDR2 ANQGSEA. The trim removed 4 bases at V and 7 bases at J, leaving 8 bases unmatched. This CDR3 spans 14 amino acids. The TCR comes from a woman aged 30 to 39 in good health. The sample consisted of memory CD4+ T cells sorted from blood. Subset given: CD45RA-negative fraction. The V and J genes are TRBV29-1 and TRBJ2-2; 8 nucleotides agree with TRBD2. CDR3 protein: CSVAPSGYGGELFF. CDR3 nucleotide sequence: TGCAGCGTTGCACCTAGCGGGTATGGCGGGGAGCTGTTTTTT.